This note documents a single T cell receptor beta chain sequence. There is no known antigen for this receptor. Per-nucleotide qualities are absent, and no much larger clonotype sits a single base away. The data are from a study of T cells and Merkel cell carcinoma outcomes (dated by TCRdb to the early 2020s). About the study as a whole: The study examined the tumor T-cell repertoire together with T-cell density as predictors of clinical outcome in patients with Merkel cell carcinoma. What the authors observed across the whole study: T-cell repertoire features combined with T-cell density were reported to predict clinical outcomes in Merkel cell carcinoma patients.

The junction shows trimming of 3 bases on V and 1 base on J, plus 4 bases between the germline ends. The CDR3 runs 12 amino acids, cysteine and phenylalanine included. This entry keeps only the CDR3 DNA: 36 bases, framed from base 1. CDR1 and CDR2 (SEHNR, FQNEAQ) derive from the germline V gene (reference sequence). The samples were taken from patients with Merkel cell carcinoma. The protocol used for the library was the immunoSEQ multiplex PCR assay. This is the immuneACCESS table as TCRdb keeps it, with only in-frame sequences that have V and J called. A part of the clones is gone; compared with another copy, unresolved V genes explain less than half, and the rest is unexplained. This sample has roughly 13,000 clones in its table, and roughly 92% of those were observed once. The leading ten clones occupy 2% to 2.5% of the sample.

The receptor comes from a human donor with Merkel cell carcinoma. The sample comprised tumor tissue from Merkel cell carcinoma. Recombination connected TRBV7-9 to TRBJ2-7; no D gene can be assigned with confidence. The DNA is as follows: TGTGCCAGCAGCTTGAATTCCTACGAGCAGTACTTC. This translates into CASSLNSYEQYF. The full variable domain, with segments outside the CDR3 supplied by the reference TRBV7-9 and TRBJ2-7 proteins, appears as DTGVSQNPRHKITKRGQNVTFRCDPISEHNRLYWYRQTLGQGPEFLTYFQNEAQLEKSRLLSDRFSAERPKGSFSTLEIQRTEQGDSAMYLCASSLNSYEQYFGPGTRLTVT.